This T cell receptor beta chain derives from a study of cytomegalovirus exposure and HLA in healthy donors. Findings and limits, study-wide: Prediction of most subjects' HLA-A and HLA-B alleles by TCR beta sequences was reportedly accurate.

As for this clone: Its antigen is currently unknown.

The PCR ran on 60 Vbeta and 13 Jbeta primers. The assay was immunoSEQ multiplex PCR, and TCRdb's table has in-frame clones only and misses some. Among 150,000 to 200,000 clones, more than 80% were seen once, and the ten largest hold 4.8%. CDR1 LNHDA and CDR2 SQIVND come from the germline V gene (reference sequence). V dropped 1 base and J dropped 9 bases, with 13 bases sitting between them. The CDR3 consists of 14 residues. This TCR was recovered from a young man in good health and CMV-seronegative. Sample: PBMCs. The chain has TRBV19 and TRBJ1-5; D perhaps matches TRBD1 (5 bases). CDR3 DNA sequence: TGTGCCAGTAGTATAGTTCAGGGTGGAAGGCCCCAGCATTTT. It codes for CASSIVQGGRPQHF.